This T cell receptor beta chain was observed in a study of blood T cell repertoires in COVID-19. Study context: Whether acute or convalescent, the COVID-19 samples came from the United States, Italy and Spain. The cDNA or gDNA used as material had been derived from T cells, B-cell-depleted T cells, or PBMCs.

Study processing details: Reference gene primer amplification gave nucleated cell count estimates. Profiled with immunoSEQ multiplex PCR; TCRdb holds only in-frame clones, not every one. V, J and clone size reflect that table, while D and trimming were determined from the DNA. The table has approximately 190,000 clones, 85% to 90% seen once. The germline V gene encodes CDR1 ENHRY and CDR2 SYGVKD. Trimming removed 6 bases from V and 0 bases from J, with 12 bases in between. This CDR3 comprises 15 residues. V and J are TRBV10-3 and TRBJ1-3; D not resolved. This TCR came from an elderly man with acute or convalescent COVID-19. The sample was peripheral blood. CDR3 protein: CAISGGSVSGNTIYF. DNA of the CDR3: TGTGCCATCAGCGGTGGTTCCGTCTCTGGAAACACCATATATTTT.